What follows is one TCR beta chain and its context. The clone's antigen remains unknown. No qualities accompany the bases; no much larger clone lies one base away. The entry originates in a study of shared clonotypes between healthy human individuals (dated by TCRdb to 2020 to 2021). About the investigation overall: Three men and a couple of women, aged 18 to 49 years, made up the cohort. Per donor, three plates each were used for CD4 naive and CD4 memory, two for CD8 naive, and one for CD8 memory. Blood TCR repertoires of about 5 healthy adults were deeply sequenced to estimate repertoire size and the extent of clonotype sharing between individuals. Different laboratories and diverse techniques were used to prepare libraries and sequence TCR repertoires, to increase sequencing depth and limit assay-specific biases. Per donor, leukapheresis produced somewhere between about 0.9 and 9.5 billion PBMCs. Paper-wide results and their limitations: Pairwise subsampling indicated that sequencing depth was expected to affect the degree of clonotype sharing among donors. Sampling was restricted to blood, and TCR repertoires in tissue are likely to differ from TCR repertoires in blood. Naive subsets generally had larger estimated clonotype richness than memory subsets did. The small number of donors limited the genetic and exposure-history diversity represented. Compared with non-shared clonotypes, clonotypes shared by all four sorted-subset donors had higher generation probabilities. Rarefaction of sorted-subset datasets indicated incomplete sequencing despite the large sequencing depth. Sharing across four donors was observed for around 5% of naive CD4, over 3% of naive CD8, 2.3% of memory CD4, and around 0.4% of memory CD8 clonotypes.

At the junction V is shortened by 11 bases and J by 2 bases, with 10 bases in between. From cysteine to phenylalanine, the CDR3 is 12 amino acids long. The kept DNA is CDR3 alone, 36 bases in frame from the first base. In the germline V gene, CDR1 corresponds to MDHEN and CDR2 to SYDVKM. CD8 naive samples were obtained by positive selection for CCR7 among CD45RO-negative cells, yielding a CD45RA+CCR7+ population from which TemRA cells were excluded. Healthy HIV-negative adults with no recently reported acute infections or vaccinations were included as donors. Every donor was a Caucasian adult residing in Nashville, Tennessee, USA. After blood collection by leukapheresis, PBMCs were isolated using Ficoll-Histopaque density gradient centrifugation and then cryopreserved in the vapor phase of liquid nitrogen. Analytical flow cytometry was used to check the purity and quantity of every magnetically sorted T cell population. Each sorted fraction had its genomic DNA isolated and then quantified by UV absorbance on a Nanodrop 2000c.

Using the deep immunoSEQ assay, TCR CDR3 regions were amplified from genomic DNA by multiplex PCR. Extracted genomic DNA from each cell subset was spread evenly across all wells of several immunoSEQ 96-well plates, with each plate serving as a replicate. For sorted subsets, roughly 0.2 ug genomic DNA, equal to tens of thousands of T cell genomes, was loaded into each replicate PCR. Purified libraries were measured with a Qubit 3.0 fluorometer, size-checked on a Bioanalyzer 2100, and measured again with the KAPA Library Quantification kit. Every immunoSEQ 96-well plate was sequenced on a dedicated single-read 150-cycle Illumina NextSeq 550 flow cell. The published analysis was carried out like this. Because only junctional sequences without quality scores were contained in the immunoSEQ output, filtering matching that applied to full-length reads could not be performed. Sequences were annotated with PyIR, a Python wrapper for IgBLAST v1.9, using IMGT germline references to assign V/J genes and CDR3. Reads were removed for weak V/J assignments (E-value above 1e-6), missing CDR3, stop codons, out-of-frame junctions, or ambiguous translated residues. V3J clonotypes were defined as sequences sharing an identical inferred V gene, J gene, and CDR3 amino acid sequence. To compute the percentage overlap between repertoires, the number of shared unique clonotypes was divided by the size of the smaller repertoire. Three approaches were used to assess repertoire richness: RTK rarefaction, the Chao1 estimator, and Recon v2.1 estimates of unobserved clonotypes. Generation probabilities for all TCRbeta clonotypes obtained by the gDNA method from a handful of donors were computed using OLGA. Entries here come from immuneACCESS through TCRdb and include only in-frame sequences with V and J called. Some clones fail to appear in such tables; in the studies checked, an unresolved V gene covers under half of the shortfall, and the cause of the remainder is unknown. V, J and clone size were drawn from that table, and D and trimming were deduced from the DNA. This sample holds some 2.1 million clones; 85% to 95% were observed only once. The ten largest clones represent roughly 1.7% of the sample.

The TCR sequence derives from a man between 18 and 35 years old in good health. Some clones in this sample may be carry-over from other donors' samples. The V and J segments used are TRBV28 and TRBJ2-1, with the D call tentatively TRBD1 or TRBD2, each fitting 6 bases. What was sequenced was naive CD8+ T cells from PBMCs. This sample's cell subset or site label indicates: CD45RA+CCR7+. The CDR3 here reads CARGLTYNEQFF. In nucleotide form, the sequence is TGTGCCCGGGGGCTAACCTACAATGAGCAGTTCTTC.